This T cell receptor (beta chain) was identified in a study of beta chain features in type 1 diabetes. Study in general: Sorted cells numbering roughly 98,000,000 were examined across all samples. Study-level points and caveats: More deletions and fewer insertions at VDJ junctions were found in patients with type 1 diabetes. For TCRB rearrangement, an influence of HLA type remained unresolved here. Cells with high TCR expression could be over-represented by cDNA sequencing.

Trimming cost V 6 bases and J 4 bases, with 12 bases left between them. The CDR3 sequence is 13 residues long. CDR1 and CDR2 (germline): MNHEY, SVGAGI. Concerning this clone itself: No antigen is known for it.

Sequenced material consisted of expressed TCRB transcripts (all of the isolated RNA was reverse transcribed). Profiled with immunoSEQ multiplex PCR; TCRdb holds only in-frame clones, not every one. The sample yields around 150,000 clones, 7.5% to 10% seen once. The genes are TRBV6-5 and TRBJ1-2, with D maybe TRBD1 (5 bases). The origin of this receptor is a man aged 18 to 29 in good health. Sequencing was done on a sample of central memory CD4+ T cells from blood. CDR3 bases: TGTGCCAGCAGCCCCCCCGGGGGCTATGGCTACACCTTC. This codes for CASSPPGGYGYTF.